A single sample is the source of the 8 T cell receptor beta chains below, sequenced in a study of response to subunit inactivated influenza vaccine. TCRdb re-called the RT-PCR reads with MiXCR, one entry per CDR3 protein. The sample has around 570,000 distinct CDR3 sequences, 7.6% seen once. The sample in question was PBMCs from blood, obtained around 25 months after vaccination. These receptors were obtained from a man in his fifties or sixties who received an inactivated influenza vaccine.

This clonotype was counted a few times. This chain connects TRBV5-1 to TRBJ2-1, with TRBD1 matching 7 bases. The V gene end was trimmed by 4 bases and the J gene end by 4 bases; junction bases not matched to a gene: 11. The CDR3 is 16 residues long. Germline CDR1 and CDR2: SGHRS and YFSETQ. CDR3 nucleotides: TGCGCCAGCAGCCCCTCTTTGGGACAGCAATACAATGAGCAGTTCTTC. It yields the protein CASSPSLGQQYNEQFF.

The chain recombines TRBV20-1 with TRBJ1-6, with 7 bases that match TRBD1. V shed 4 bases and J 7 bases; nucleotides not matched to a gene: 7. The CDR3 spans 14 residues. CDR1 is DFQATT, CDR2 SNEGSKA, per germline (reference sequence). For the CDR3, the DNA is TGCAGTGCTAAACAGGGGAACAGAAATTCACCCCTCCACTTT. Protein product: CSAKQGNRNSPLHF.

This clonotype has a count of ten or more. The chain employs TRBV5-1 and TRBJ1-5; D remains ambiguous. This CDR3 has 13 amino acids. V dropped 2 bases and J dropped 4 bases, with 7 bases sitting between them. In germline, CDR1 is SGHRS, CDR2 YFSETQ. This CDR3 reads CASSFAENQPQHF. The CDR3 nucleotides read TGCGCCAGCAGCTTTGCCGAGAATCAGCCCCAGCATTTT.

This clonotype was seen more than once but under ten times. V is TRBV7-8 and J is TRBJ1-5; D is unresolved. The CDR3 is made up of 17 amino acids. CDR1 SGHVS and CDR2 FQNEAQ come from the germline V gene. Trimming removed 4 bases at V and 3 bases at J, with 19 bases between. The CDR3 sequence is CASSSFGPRSLNQPQHF. In DNA, the CDR3 is TGTGCCAGCAGCTCCTTTGGTCCCCGCTCCCTCAATCAGCCCCAGCATTTT.

This clonotype was counted ten times or more. The V and J genes are TRBV10-3 and TRBJ2-7; D uncertain. CDR1 is ENHRY and CDR2 is SYGVKD in the germline V gene. CDR3 size: 14 residues. Trimming stripped 6 bases from V and 3 bases from J, with 15 bases between. The CDR3 nucleotides read TGTGCCATCAGATCTACGGACGGAGACTACGAGCAGTACTTC. Translated, it gives CAIRSTDGDYEQYF.

This clonotype came up a few times. The rearrangement joins TRBV28 to TRBJ2-1; no reliable D call. The CDR3 contains 15 residues. The V end was cut by 4 bases, the J end by 0 bases, with 10 bases between. Germline CDR1 and CDR2: MDHEN and SYDVKM. In DNA, the CDR3 is TGTGCCAGCAGTTCCGACCTATACTCCTACAATGAGCAGTTCTTC. Translated: CASSSDLYSYNEQFF.

A few counts support this clonotype. This chain uses TRBV10-2 with TRBJ2-5; D unclear. V was shortened by 4 bases and J by 3 bases, with 15 bases between the two germline ends. CDR1 and CDR2 (germline): WSHSY, SAAADI. The CDR3 is 15 amino acids. The DNA for the CDR3 is TGCGCCAGCAGTGGTGTCGGCGTTACAGAAGAGACCCAGTACTTC. Translation: CASSGVGVTEETQYF.

The sample holds many counts of this clonotype. The gene calls are TRBV9 and TRBJ1-4; D gene ambiguous. The CDR3 is 15 amino acids. In germline, CDR1 is SGDLS, CDR2 YYNGEE. Trimming removed 0 bases from V and 0 bases from J, with 6 bases in between. The CDR3 reads CASSVGGSTNEKLFF. DNA of the CDR3: TGTGCCAGCAGCGTAGGCGGCTCAACTAATGAAAAACTGTTTTTT.